Shown below are 24 T cell receptor beta chains from a single sample sequenced in a study of blood T cell repertoires in COVID-19. The repertoire was sequenced with immunoSEQ multiplex PCR; TCRdb's copy has only in-frame clones and lacks some. The sample lists roughly 140,000 clones; 80% to 90% were seen once. Sequencing input: peripheral blood. The receptors derive from a woman in her forties or fifties in a cohort sampled during active or convalescent COVID-19.

The genes are TRBV10-2 and TRBJ1-3; a possible D gene is TRBD1 (6 bases). Germline V gene data show CDR1 as WSHSY and CDR2 as SAAADI. The CDR3 consists of 14 residues. V was cut by 7 bases and J by 6 bases, with 16 bases left in between. The CDR3 DNA is TGCGCCAGCAACATCCGGGGGGGCGAAAACACCATATATTTT. This encodes CASNIRGGENTIYF.

The CDR3 loop is CASAKDREYSPLHF. The CDR3 DNA sequence: TGTGCCAGCGCCAAAGACAGGGAATATTCACCCCTCCACTTT. This chain uses TRBV18 with TRBJ1-6; 7 nucleotides align to TRBD1. Germline trimming cut 8 bases from V and 8 bases from J; bases unmatched to any gene: 9. CDR3 length equals 14 residues. Germline V gene sequence: CDR1 KGHSH, CDR2 LQKENI.

This chain connects TRBV9 to TRBJ1-6, with D hard to call. V was trimmed by 1 base and J by 8 bases, leaving 13 bases between them. The CDR3 loop spans 15 amino acids. Germline-derived CDR1 and CDR2 are SGDLS and YYNGEE. The CDR3 loop is CASSVYGDADSPLHF. The DNA for the CDR3 is TGTGCCAGCAGCGTATACGGGGATGCTGATTCACCCCTCCACTTT.

V usage is TRBV9 and J usage is TRBJ1-1; D is possibly TRBD1 (6 bases). The V end lost 4 bases, the J end lost 1 base, and 11 bases lay between the germline ends. The CDR3 extends over 14 amino acids. Germline V gives CDR1 SGDLS, CDR2 YYNGEE. The CDR3 protein is CASSSLTGNTEAFF. In DNA form, the CDR3 reads TGTGCCAGCAGCTCACTGACAGGGAACACTGAAGCTTTCTTT.

The rearrangement uses TRBV7-2 and TRBJ1-4; the match to TRBD1 covers 10 bases. The V gene end was trimmed by 5 bases and the J gene end by 8 bases; junction bases not matched to a gene: 5. Germline assignment: CDR1 SGHTA and CDR2 FQGNSA. CDR3 length equals 14 residues. The CDR3 loop reads CASSLDRGREKLFF. CDR3 nucleotides: TGTGCCAGCAGCCTAGACAGGGGGCGAGAAAAACTGTTTTTT.

The chain uses TRBV27 and TRBJ1-1, with TRBD1 identical over 7 bases. The V segment lost 4 bases and the J segment 0 bases; nucleotides outside the gene matches: 8. The CDR3 loop spans 16 amino acids. Germline V gene sequence: CDR1 MNHEY, CDR2 SMNVEV (reference sequence). The CDR3 loop reads CASSSIQGSMNTEAFF. The CDR3 DNA reads TGTGCCAGCAGTTCGATACAGGGGTCTATGAACACTGAAGCTTTCTTT.

The CDR3 sequence: CASSSPRTGNYGYTF. The CDR3 nucleotides are TGTGCCAGCAGTTCCCCTCGGACAGGGAACTATGGCTACACCTTC. This rearrangement joins TRBV6-2 or TRBV6-3 to TRBJ1-2; TRBD1 agrees at 8 bases. V was clipped by 4 bases and J by 2 bases; unmatched bases: 6. This CDR3 contains 15 residues. Germline values: CDR1 MNHEY, CDR2 SVGEGT.

This rearrangement joins TRBV6-5 to TRBJ1-1, with a tentative D call TRBD1 (6 bases). Trimming left V 5 bases short and J 5 bases short, with 18 bases between. The CDR3 is 15 amino acids. Germline CDR1 and CDR2: MNHEY and SVGAGI. This CDR3 reads CASSRDTPAGTEAFF. CDR3 in DNA: TGTGCCAGCAGTAGGGACACACCAGCAGGTACTGAAGCTTTCTTT.

The CDR3 DNA is TGTGCCACCAGCAGAGAGGTGTTAGACACAGATACGCAGTATTTT. Protein product: CATSREVLDTDTQYF. This chain links TRBV15 with TRBJ2-3; D unresolved. Looked up from germline, CDR1 is LNHNV and CDR2 is YYDKDF (reference sequence). Trimming removed 0 bases from V and 2 bases from J, with 9 bases in between. The CDR3 extends over 15 amino acids. Drawing the rest from reference TRBV15 and TRBJ2-3, the complete variable domain is DAMVIQNPRYQVTQFGKPVTLSCSQTLNHNVMYWYQQKSSQAPKLLFHYYDKDFNNEADTPDNFQSRRPNTSFCFLDIRSPGLGDTAMYLCATSREVLDTDTQYFGPGTRLTVL.

The chain links TRBV29-1 to TRBJ2-7; 7 nucleotides align to TRBD2. V lost 1 base, J lost 1 base, and 4 bases stayed unmatched. CDR3 length: 14 amino acids. CDR1 is SQVTM, CDR2 ANQGSEA, per germline. The CDR3 coding sequence is TGCAGCGTTGAAGGTGGCGGGGGATCCTACGAGCAGTACTTC. Its translation: CSVEGGGGSYEQYF.

J is TRBJ1-6 and V is TRBV5-1; D remains unclear. V lost 2 bases and J 5 bases, leaving 14 bases between the germline ends. The CDR3 extends over 16 amino acids. Germline values: CDR1 SGHRS, CDR2 YFSETQ. CDR3 protein: CASSFQADLNNSPLHF. The CDR3 DNA sequence: TGCGCCAGCAGCTTCCAGGCAGACCTAAATAATTCACCCCTCCACTTT.

This chain joins TRBV2 and TRBJ2-2, with TRBD1 as a possible D gene (5 bases). CDR1 and CDR2 (germline): SNHLY, FYNNEI. The CDR3 has 12 residues. The V gene lost 5 bases and the J gene lost 6 bases, with 7 bases spanning the gap. For the CDR3, the DNA is TGTGCCAGCAGTCAGGGTTCCGGGGAGCTGTTTTTT. Amino acids: CASSQGSGELFF.

The chain links TRBV7-9 to TRBJ1-3; possible D gene TRBD1, 6 bases. Trimming left V 5 bases short and J 3 bases short, with 14 bases between. CDR3 length: 15 amino acids. Germline loops: CDR1 SEHNR, CDR2 FQNEAQ (reference sequence). In nucleotides, the CDR3 is TGTGCCAGCAGCCCTCTACAGGGTGGTGGAAACACCATATATTTT. This translates into CASSPLQGGGNTIYF.

The chain recombines TRBV27 with TRBJ2-1; the match to TRBD2 covers 8 bases. The CDR3 spans 17 residues. From germline, CDR1 is MNHEY and CDR2 SMNVEV (reference sequence). With 6 bases clipped from V and 4 bases from J, the junction kept 14 bases outside the gene matches. In nucleotides, the CDR3 is TGTGCCAGCAGGCCGGCCCGGGCGGGGGGCACTTACAATGAGCAGTTCTTC. Residues: CASRPARAGGTYNEQFF.

This clone has just one count. This chain connects TRBV5-5 to TRBJ1-6, with 7 bases that match TRBD1. V was clipped by 5 bases and J by 5 bases; unmatched bases: 10. The germline V gene has CDR1 SGHKS and CDR2 YYEKEE (reference sequence). The CDR3 is 16 amino acids. CDR3 nucleotides: TGTGCCAGCAGTAGAACCCCGGGACAGAATAATTCACCCCTCCACTTT. It encodes CASSRTPGQNNSPLHF.

This chain joins TRBV7-3 and TRBJ1-5; weak D call: TRBD1 (5 bases). Trimming pared 1 base from V and 2 bases from J, leaving 12 bases between. The CDR3 runs to 16 residues. Germline loops: CDR1 SGHTA, CDR2 FQGTGA. The CDR3 reads CASSLSEGLGNQPQHF. CDR3 in DNA: TGTGCCAGCAGCTTAAGTGAGGGACTCGGCAATCAGCCCCAGCATTTT.

This clone is a singleton in its sample. CDR3 nucleotides: TGCAGCGTTGTGGGGGGGACGATCACAGATACGCAGTATTTT. The encoded protein is CSVVGGTITDTQYF. V and J are TRBV29-1 and TRBJ2-3, with 7 bases lining up with TRBD2. Per germline, CDR1 SQVTM and CDR2 ANQGSEA. The CDR3 consists of 14 residues. The V gene end was trimmed by 4 bases and the J gene end by 2 bases; junction bases not matched to a gene: 6.

The V and J genes are TRBV4-3 and TRBJ1-4; 7 nucleotides align to TRBD1. This CDR3 is 16 amino acids long. Trimming removed 7 bases from V and 4 bases from J; junction bases left unmatched: 12. Per germline, CDR1 LGHNA and CDR2 YSLEER. The CDR3 DNA reads TGCGCCAGCAACTCGCCCGGGACAGCAAATAATGAAAAACTGTTTTTT. Its translation is CASNSPGTANNEKLFF.

This sequence joins TRBV19 and TRBJ2-1; TRBD1 agrees at 7 bases. Losses at the gene ends were 4 bases for V and 3 bases for J; bases not matched to a gene: 3. CDR3 length equals 14 residues. CDR1 and CDR2 (germline): LNHDA, SQIVND (reference sequence). This CDR3 is CASSRGQNYNEQFF. CDR3 in DNA: TGTGCCAGTAGTAGGGGACAGAACTACAATGAGCAGTTCTTC.

This clone appeared a single time. The rearrangement uses TRBV7-8 and TRBJ1-5; D is uncertain. Per the germline V gene, CDR1 is SGHVS and CDR2 is FQNEAQ. The V end lost 1 base, the J end lost 0 bases, and 10 bases lay between the germline ends. The CDR3 contains 16 residues. CDR3 nucleotides: TGTGCCAGCAGCTTAGGGGCAGCATATAGCAATCAGCCCCAGCATTTT. Translation gives CASSLGAAYSNQPQHF.

The table lists this clone with a count of one. V and J are TRBV6-2 or TRBV6-3 and TRBJ1-2, with D hard to call. The CDR3 has 12 residues. Deletions cut 2 bases from V and 4 bases from J, with 5 bases between. The germline CDR1 and CDR2 sequences are MNHEY and SVGEGT. CDR3 sequence (DNA): TGTGCCAGCAGTTACGAGGTCTATGGCTACACCTTC. Protein sequence: CASSYEVYGYTF.

This rearrangement joins TRBV3-1 (or the pseudogene TRBV3-2) to TRBJ1-3; D remains unclear. This CDR3 has 15 residues. Deletions cut 0 bases from V and 0 bases from J, with 6 bases between. Per the germline V gene, CDR1 is LGHDT and CDR2 is YNNKEL (reference sequence). CDR3 protein: CASSQDIGSGNTIYF. For the CDR3, the DNA is TGTGCCAGCAGCCAAGATATCGGCTCTGGAAACACCATATATTTT.

V and J are TRBV27 and TRBJ2-1, with 8 bases fitting TRBD2. Germline V lookup: CDR1 MNHEY, CDR2 SMNVEV (reference sequence). This CDR3 contains 15 residues. The V gene end was trimmed by 5 bases and the J gene end by 5 bases; junction bases not matched to a gene: 8. The CDR3, as DNA: TGTGCCAGCAGTCCCGGGGGGGCTCTCCACAATGAGCAGTTCTTC. Translation gives CASSPGGALHNEQFF.

The CDR3 loop is CASSLIGGQGETQYF. CDR3 in DNA: TGTGCCAGCAGCTTAATAGGGGGACAGGGGGAGACCCAGTACTTC. V usage is TRBV7-3 and J usage is TRBJ2-5; TRBD1 matches 10 bases. Germline-derived CDR1 and CDR2 are SGHTA and FQGTGA. V dropped 1 base and J dropped 5; count of bases not matched to a gene: 4. The CDR3 covers 15 residues.